This entry features one TCR beta chain sequence. CD3+CD4+ and CD3+CD8+ cells were FACS-sorted from thawed unstimulated PBMCs. This sample is part of a study of T cell clones after liver transplantation. The method was immunoSEQ multiplex PCR; TCRdb's version includes in-frame clones alone and lacks a portion of them. The sample shows some 70,000 clones, about 88% of them seen only once. The CDR3 runs to 14 residues. Germline loops: CDR1 SGHTA, CDR2 FQGNSA. Unmatched junction bases numbered 3, after V lost 3 bases and J lost 3 bases. The specimen was CD4+ T cells from blood, collected before liver transplant. The chain links TRBV7-2 to TRBJ2-7; 9 nucleotides align to TRBD2. The TCR comes from a human donor who received a liver transplant. CDR3 DNA sequence: TGTGCCAGCAGCTTTAGCGGGAGTTTCTACGAGCAGTACTTC. The encoded protein is CASSFSGSFYEQYF.